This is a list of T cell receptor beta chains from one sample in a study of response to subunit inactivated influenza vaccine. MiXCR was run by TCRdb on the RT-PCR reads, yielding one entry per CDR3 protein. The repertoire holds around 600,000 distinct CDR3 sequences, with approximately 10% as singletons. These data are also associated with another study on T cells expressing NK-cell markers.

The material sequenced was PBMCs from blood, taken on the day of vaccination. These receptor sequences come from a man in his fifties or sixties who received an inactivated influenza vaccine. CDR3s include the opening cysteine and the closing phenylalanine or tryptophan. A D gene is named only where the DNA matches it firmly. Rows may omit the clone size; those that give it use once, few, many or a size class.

cdr3_aa: CAWSHLAGTYNEQFF; cdr3_nt: TGTGCCTGGAGTCATCTAGCCGGGACTTACAATGAGCAGTTCTTC; d_call: NA; cdr3_length: 15; j_call: TRBJ2-1; clone_size: NA; v_call: TRBV30
cdr3_aa: CASVRAGAPPGEQFF; cdr3_nt: TGCGCCAGTGTGAGAGCGGGAGCCCCACCAGGTGAGCAGTTCTTC; d_call: TRBD2; cdr3_length: 15; j_call: TRBJ2-1; clone_size: NA; v_call: TRBV5-1
cdr3_aa: CASSLTGTESYNEQFF; cdr3_nt: TGTGCCAGCAGCTTAACCGGGACAGAATCCTACAATGAGCAGTTCTTC; d_call: TRBD1; cdr3_length: 16; j_call: TRBJ2-1; clone_size: NA; v_call: TRBV7-2
cdr3_aa: CASSLTADRQGNYGYTF; cdr3_nt: TGTGCCAGCAGCTTAACGGCAGACAGGCAGGGGAACTATGGCTACACCTTC; d_call: NA; cdr3_length: 17; j_call: TRBJ1-2; clone_size: NA; v_call: TRBV7-8
cdr3_aa: CASSLGLIDTQYF; cdr3_nt: TGTGCCAGCAGCTTAGGTCTCATAGATACGCAGTATTTT; d_call: NA; cdr3_length: 13; j_call: TRBJ2-3; clone_size: NA; v_call: TRBV7-2
cdr3_aa: CASSPYQLADTQYF; cdr3_nt: TGTGCCAGCAGCCCCTACCAACTTGCCGATACGCAGTATTTT; d_call: NA; cdr3_length: 14; j_call: TRBJ2-3; clone_size: few; v_call: TRBV14
cdr3_aa: CSALTGRVSGRALLKTQYF; cdr3_nt: TGCAGTGCTCTAACCGGGCGTGTTAGCGGGAGGGCCCTTCTAAAGACCCAGTACTTC; d_call: TRBD2; cdr3_length: 19; j_call: TRBJ2-5; clone_size: many; v_call: TRBV20-1
cdr3_aa: CATSRQGEAFF; cdr3_nt: TGTGCCACCAGCCGACAGGGTGAAGCTTTCTTT; d_call: TRBD1; cdr3_length: 11; j_call: TRBJ1-1; clone_size: NA; v_call: TRBV24-1
cdr3_aa: CASSLGQSWRGNTEAFF; cdr3_nt: TGTGCCAGCAGCTTGGGACAGTCGTGGCGTGGGAACACTGAAGCTTTCTTT; d_call: NA; cdr3_length: 17; j_call: TRBJ1-1; clone_size: few; v_call: TRBV5-6
cdr3_aa: CASSFSGRGSYEQYF; cdr3_nt: TGTGCCAGCAGCTTTAGCGGGAGGGGTTCCTACGAGCAGTACTTC; d_call: TRBD2; cdr3_length: 15; j_call: TRBJ2-7; clone_size: NA; v_call: TRBV5-6
cdr3_aa: CASSSQPTPLTQYF; cdr3_nt: TGTGCCAGCAGCTCACAACCGACCCCGCTTACGCAGTATTTT; d_call: NA; cdr3_length: 14; j_call: TRBJ2-3; clone_size: NA; v_call: TRBV7-9
cdr3_aa: CASSTTASYEQYF; cdr3_nt: TGTGCCAGCAGTACGACGGCCTCCTACGAGCAGTACTTC; d_call: NA; cdr3_length: 13; j_call: TRBJ2-7; clone_size: few; v_call: TRBV7-9
cdr3_aa: CSVEDSGSRQETQYF; cdr3_nt: TGCAGCGTTGAAGACTCCGGGAGTAGACAAGAGACCCAGTACTTC; d_call: NA; cdr3_length: 15; j_call: TRBJ2-5; clone_size: NA; v_call: TRBV29-1
cdr3_aa: CASSLAGLSAEQYF; cdr3_nt: TGTGCCAGCAGCTTAGCGGGACTCTCGGCCGAGCAGTACTTC; d_call: NA; cdr3_length: 14; j_call: TRBJ2-7; clone_size: NA; v_call: TRBV7-8
cdr3_aa: CSARDQGRLTAEQFF; cdr3_nt: TGCAGTGCTAGAGATCAGGGAAGGCTAACAGCTGAGCAGTTCTTC; d_call: NA; cdr3_length: 15; j_call: TRBJ2-1; clone_size: NA; v_call: TRBV20-1
cdr3_aa: CSASVDYNEQFF; cdr3_nt: TGCAGTGCTAGTGTTGATTACAATGAGCAGTTCTTC; d_call: NA; cdr3_length: 12; j_call: TRBJ2-1; clone_size: NA; v_call: TRBV20-1
cdr3_aa: CASSKQGSGANVLTF; cdr3_nt: TGTGCCAGCAGCAAGCAAGGCTCTGGGGCCAACGTCCTGACTTTC; d_call: NA; cdr3_length: 15; j_call: TRBJ2-6; clone_size: few; v_call: TRBV9
cdr3_aa: CASRWTAPSAQQYF; cdr3_nt: TGTGCCAGCAGATGGACAGCACCTTCGGCCCAGCAGTACTTC; d_call: NA; cdr3_length: 14; j_call: TRBJ2-7; clone_size: few; v_call: TRBV12-3/TRBV12-4
cdr3_aa: CSISRGYTGELFF; cdr3_nt: TGCAGCATATCCAGGGGGTACACCGGGGAGCTGTTTTTT; d_call: TRBD1; cdr3_length: 13; j_call: TRBJ2-2; clone_size: few; v_call: TRBV29-1
cdr3_aa: CASIRRDYNEQFF; cdr3_nt: TGTGCCAGCATTCGGAGGGACTACAATGAGCAGTTCTTC; d_call: NA; cdr3_length: 13; j_call: TRBJ2-1; clone_size: many; v_call: TRBV28
cdr3_aa: CAIRRQGQGYTEAFF; cdr3_nt: TGTGCCATCCGACGACAGGGGCAGGGGTACACTGAAGCTTTCTTT; d_call: TRBD1; cdr3_length: 15; j_call: TRBJ1-1; clone_size: few; v_call: TRBV10-3
cdr3_aa: CASRYRGRLRTDTQYF; cdr3_nt: TGTGCCAGCAGGTACAGGGGGCGGTTGCGCACAGATACGCAGTATTTT; d_call: TRBD1; cdr3_length: 16; j_call: TRBJ2-3; clone_size: NA; v_call: TRBV6-2/TRBV6-3
cdr3_aa: CAIGRTAYNEQFF; cdr3_nt: TGTGCCATCGGGAGGACAGCCTACAATGAGCAGTTCTTC; d_call: NA; cdr3_length: 13; j_call: TRBJ2-1; clone_size: NA; v_call: TRBV10-3
cdr3_aa: CASSPGPRSTDTQYF; cdr3_nt: TGTGCCAGCAGCCCAGGGCCCCGTAGCACAGATACGCAGTATTTT; d_call: NA; cdr3_length: 15; j_call: TRBJ2-3; clone_size: few; v_call: TRBV7-6
cdr3_aa: CSARAGLLSYNEQFF; cdr3_nt: TGCAGTGCTAGGGCCGGACTCCTCTCCTACAATGAGCAGTTCTTC; d_call: NA; cdr3_length: 15; j_call: TRBJ2-1; clone_size: NA; v_call: TRBV20-1
cdr3_aa: CASSLRGGGGYTF; cdr3_nt: TGTGCCAGCAGTTTACGGGGGGGCGGTGGCTACACCTTC; d_call: NA; cdr3_length: 13; j_call: TRBJ1-2; clone_size: NA; v_call: TRBV28
cdr3_aa: CASSRGGHGSNEQFF; cdr3_nt: TGTGCCAGCAGCCGGGGCGGCCATGGGTCGAATGAGCAGTTCTTC; d_call: NA; cdr3_length: 15; j_call: TRBJ2-1; clone_size: few; v_call: TRBV3-1
cdr3_aa: CATSDFFTEGSNEQFF; cdr3_nt: TGTGCCACCAGTGATTTTTTCACAGAAGGCTCCAATGAGCAGTTCTTC; d_call: NA; cdr3_length: 16; j_call: TRBJ2-1; clone_size: NA; v_call: TRBV24-1
cdr3_aa: CASSLGGQGAWETQYF; cdr3_nt: TGTGCTAGCAGCTTAGGTGGACAGGGGGCCTGGGAGACCCAGTACTTC; d_call: TRBD1; cdr3_length: 16; j_call: TRBJ2-5; clone_size: NA; v_call: TRBV7-7
cdr3_aa: CASSPLWADTGELFF; cdr3_nt: TGTGCCAGCAGTCCCCTATGGGCCGACACCGGGGAGCTGTTTTTT; d_call: NA; cdr3_length: 15; j_call: TRBJ2-2; clone_size: NA; v_call: TRBV28
cdr3_aa: CASSAGPGGNQPQHF; cdr3_nt: TGTGCCAGCAGTGCCGGACCCGGCGGCAATCAGCCCCAGCATTTT; d_call: NA; cdr3_length: 15; j_call: TRBJ1-5; clone_size: few; v_call: TRBV6-1
cdr3_aa: CASSLGGTRPYNEQFF; cdr3_nt: TGTGCCAGCAGCTTAGGCGGGACTAGGCCCTACAATGAGCAGTTCTTC; d_call: TRBD2; cdr3_length: 16; j_call: TRBJ2-1; clone_size: few; v_call: TRBV7-8
cdr3_aa: CASSLLRTSGYNEQFF; cdr3_nt: TGTGCCAGCAGTTTACTTCGGACTAGCGGATACAATGAGCAGTTCTTC; d_call: TRBD2; cdr3_length: 16; j_call: TRBJ2-1; clone_size: NA; v_call: TRBV12-3/TRBV12-4
cdr3_aa: CASSLSNPYTDTQYF; cdr3_nt: TGCGCCAGCAGCTTGAGCAATCCTTACACAGATACGCAGTATTTT; d_call: NA; cdr3_length: 15; j_call: TRBJ2-3; clone_size: few; v_call: TRBV5-1
cdr3_aa: CASSFERLSYNEQFF; cdr3_nt: TGTGCCAGCAGCTTCGAGCGCCTCTCCTACAATGAGCAGTTCTTC; d_call: NA; cdr3_length: 15; j_call: TRBJ2-1; clone_size: NA; v_call: TRBV7-8
cdr3_aa: CSARDVQGRIQYF; cdr3_nt: TGCAGTGCTAGAGATGTTCAGGGGAGGATTCAGTACTTC; d_call: NA; cdr3_length: 13; j_call: TRBJ2-4; clone_size: NA; v_call: TRBV20-1
cdr3_aa: CASIGLMEAFF; cdr3_nt: TGTGCCAGCATCGGACTTATGGAAGCTTTCTTT; d_call: NA; cdr3_length: 11; j_call: TRBJ1-1; clone_size: few; v_call: TRBV27
cdr3_aa: CASSSPGVDEQFF; cdr3_nt: TGTGCCAGCAGCAGCCCGGGAGTCGATGAGCAGTTCTTC; d_call: NA; cdr3_length: 13; j_call: TRBJ2-1; clone_size: NA; v_call: TRBV9
cdr3_aa: CASRYGSNQPQHF; cdr3_nt: TGTGCCAGCAGATACGGTTCCAATCAGCCCCAGCATTTT; d_call: NA; cdr3_length: 13; j_call: TRBJ1-5; clone_size: few; v_call: TRBV6-6
cdr3_aa: CASSQASGASGVRREQFF; cdr3_nt: TGCGCCAGCAGCCAAGCCTCTGGGGCTAGCGGGGTAAGAAGGGAGCAGTTCTTC; d_call: TRBD2; cdr3_length: 18; j_call: TRBJ2-1; clone_size: many; v_call: TRBV4-1